This T cell receptor (beta chain) was documented in a study of cytomegalovirus exposure and HLA in healthy donors. The study, taken as a whole, reports: Among the CMV-associated chains, three were confirmed in vitro as specific for CMV antigens. In a later analysis, parvovirus B19, influenza, CMV and Epstein-Barr virus appeared linked to several top co-occurrence clusters.

This clone showed up just once. Its antigen remains unidentified. The CDR3 spans 16 residues. CDR1 is SEHNR, CDR2 FQNEAQ, per germline (reference sequence). V dropped 3 bases and J dropped 4; count of bases not matched to a gene: 8. The PCR employed 60 Vbeta primers together with 13 Jbeta primers. Clones were sequenced by immunoSEQ multiplex PCR, and TCRdb holds only the in-frame ones, with some missing. The table includes about 110,000 clones, more than 70% detected once. The chain uses TRBV7-9 and TRBJ2-3; 9 bases fit TRBD2. Sample: PBMCs. This receptor was identified in a man aged 40-55 years in good health and CMV-seronegative. The CDR3 spells CASSFSFLAGSDTQYF. The CDR3 DNA sequence: TGTGCCAGCAGCTTCTCTTTTCTAGCGGGGTCAGATACGCAGTATTTT.